A selection of T cell receptor beta chains follows, all from one sample in a study of cytomegalovirus exposure and HLA in healthy donors. Sequenced by immunoSEQ multiplex PCR; TCRdb stores in-frame clones only, minus some. The table has roughly 200,000 clones, roughly 83% seen once. Input material: PBMCs. The receptors stem from a boy younger than 10 in good health and CMV-seronegative. CDR3s include the opening cysteine and the closing phenylalanine or tryptophan. Fields, in order: CDR3 DNA, CDR3 protein, V gene, J gene, CDR3 length, clone size, D gene. The D gene is left open where the match is weak. Expanded clones are given a class, and other clones once, few, many or no size at all.

DNA: TGTGCCAGCTCACCTGACAGGGTTCAATCCAACGAGCAGTACTTC
CDR3: CASSPDRVQSNEQYF
V: TRBV18
J: TRBJ2-7
length: 15
size: once
D: TRBD1

DNA: TGTGCCAGCAGTCTTTATCGACTGTCGACCTACAATGAGCAGTTCTTC
CDR3: CASSLYRLSTYNEQFF
V: TRBV2
J: TRBJ2-1
length: 16
size: -
D: -

DNA: TGTGCCAGCAGCTTGTCAGGCAGGGGTTTCACCGGGGAGCTGTTTTTT
CDR3: CASSLSGRGFTGELFF
V: TRBV5-4
J: TRBJ2-2
length: 16
size: -
D: -

DNA: TGTGCCAGCAGTCCCCGTGAAGCGAGCAATCAGCCCCAGCATTTT
CDR3: CASSPREASNQPQHF
V: TRBV27
J: TRBJ1-5
length: 15
size: -
D: -

DNA: TGCAGCGTTCGGGGGAAGATGAACACTGAAGCTTTCTTT
CDR3: CSVRGKMNTEAFF
V: TRBV29-1
J: TRBJ1-1
length: 13
size: few
D: -

DNA: TGTGCCAGCAGCTTAGCACCGGGACAGGCCTACGAGCAGTACTTC
CDR3: CASSLAPGQAYEQYF
V: TRBV7-9
J: TRBJ2-7
length: 15
size: -
D: TRBD1

DNA: TGTGCCAGCAGCCTCCGACAGTTACTCTGGGAGCAGTACTTC
CDR3: CASSLRQLLWEQYF
V: TRBV13
J: TRBJ2-7
length: 14
size: -
D: -

DNA: TGTGCCAGCAGTGCCGACAGTCCAACCTCTGGAAACACCATATATTTT
CDR3: CASSADSPTSGNTIYF
V: TRBV2
J: TRBJ1-3
length: 16
size: -
D: -

DNA: TGTGCCAGCAGCCAGAATAGCGGGGGGGCCCGGACAGATACGCAGTATTTT
CDR3: CASSQNSGGARTDTQYF
V: TRBV14
J: TRBJ2-3
length: 17
size: -
D: TRBD2

DNA: TGTGCCTGCTACGGACAGGGGATTTCACCCCTCCACTTT
CDR3: CACYGQGISPLHF
V: TRBV30
J: TRBJ1-6
length: 13
size: once
D: TRBD1

DNA: TGCAGCGTCCTAGGACTAGCCCGGGGCGAGCAGTACTTC
CDR3: CSVLGLARGEQYF
V: TRBV29-1
J: TRBJ2-7
length: 13
size: once
D: TRBD2

DNA: TGTGCCAGCAGCTTGGACCGACAGGGTCCATATGGCTACACCTTC
CDR3: CASSLDRQGPYGYTF
V: TRBV5-6
J: TRBJ1-2
length: 15
size: -
D: TRBD1

DNA: TGTGCCAGCAGCCAGTACCGGGACACCAACTATGGCTACACCTTC
CDR3: CASSQYRDTNYGYTF
V: TRBV5-4
J: TRBJ1-2
length: 15
size: -
D: -

DNA: TGTGCCAGCAAGGGGAGGGGCTCTGGGGCCAACGTCCTGACTTTC
CDR3: CASKGRGSGANVLTF
V: TRBV2
J: TRBJ2-6
length: 15
size: -
D: TRBD2

DNA: TGTGCCAGCAGCTTGGGACTAGCAGGGGATACGCAGTATTTT
CDR3: CASSLGLAGDTQYF
V: TRBV11-3
J: TRBJ2-3
length: 14
size: -
D: TRBD2

DNA: TGTGCCAGCAGCTTAGATAGGGGAGATACGCAGTATTTT
CDR3: CASSLDRGDTQYF
V: TRBV7-8
J: TRBJ2-3
length: 13
size: -
D: -